A single T cell receptor beta chain is shown here with its context. The antigen remains undetermined. The primer mix had 60 Vbeta and 13 Jbeta primers. Generated by immunoSEQ multiplex PCR, the TCRdb table keeps only in-frame clones and is missing some. The sample comprises roughly 100,000 clones, over 80% of which are singletons, and 6% to 7.5% rests with the top ten. The sample is drawn from a study of cytomegalovirus exposure and HLA in healthy donors. General study findings and limits: Most TCR sequences were uncommon, yet certain public TCRs appeared in many donors.

The TCR comes from a man in his late teens or twenties in good health and CMV-seronegative. The sample comprised PBMCs.

The CDR3 DNA follows: TGCGCCAGCAGCTTGGCGACAGGGGATTTAGATACGCAGTATTTT. It yields the protein CASSLATGDLDTQYF. The rearrangement uses TRBV5-1 and TRBJ2-3; TRBD1 matches at 8 bases. From germline, CDR1 is SGHRS and CDR2 YFSETQ. Germline trimming cut 0 bases from V and 5 bases from J; bases unmatched to any gene: 5. This CDR3 contains 15 residues. Full variable domain (rest looked up from reference TRBV5-1 and TRBJ2-3): KAGVTQTPRYLIKTRGQQVTLSCSPISGHRSVSWYQQTPGQGLQFLFEYFSETQRNKGNFPGRFSGRQFSNSRSEMNVSTLELGDSALYLCASSLATGDLDTQYFGPGTRLTVL.